The 22 T cell receptor beta chains listed next were all sequenced from one sample in a study of molecular identifiers for immune sequencing clone quantification. TCRdb redid the calling of the PCR reads with MiXCR, one entry per CDR3 protein. The data contain about 630,000 distinct CDR3 sequences, roughly 23% of them singletons. What was sequenced was naive CD8+ T cells from blood, with Jurkat cell RNA spiked in. Subset denoted: FACS-sorted CD8+CD4-CCR7+CD45RA+ naive T cells. These receptors were obtained from a human donor in good health. Some libraries in this study had Jurkat cell RNA spiked in.

This chain links TRBV7-9 with TRBJ2-1, with 9 bases lining up with TRBD1. Germline lookup yields CDR1 SEHNR and CDR2 FQNEAQ (reference sequence). The CDR3 extends over 15 amino acids. V lost 0 bases to trimming and J lost 4 bases; unmatched junction nucleotides: 1. The CDR3 loop reads CASSLAQGAYNEQFF. For the CDR3, the DNA is TGTGCCAGCAGCTTAGCACAGGGGGCGTACAATGAGCAGTTCTTC. The full variable domain, with the rest looked up from reference TRBV7-9 and TRBJ2-1, is DTGVSQNPRHKITKRGQNVTFRCDPISEHNRLYWYRQTLGQGPEFLTYFQNEAQLEKSRLLSDRFSAERPKGSFSTLEIQRTEQGDSAMYLCASSLAQGAYNEQFFGPGTRLTVL.

The sample holds a few counts of this clonotype. The rearrangement links TRBV24-1 to TRBJ2-1; no clear D. Per the germline V gene, CDR1 is KGHDR and CDR2 is SFDVKD. The CDR3 consists of 12 residues. V was cut by 7 bases and J by 6 bases, with 9 bases left in between. CDR3 region: CATRGSGNEQFF. CDR3 bases: TGTGCCACCAGGGGGTCGGGCAATGAGCAGTTCTTC.

This chain links TRBV7-3 with TRBJ1-6; D might be TRBD1 (6 bases). Trimming shortened V by 5 bases and J by 13 bases, and 15 bases separated the two germline ends. CDR1 and CDR2 (germline): SGHTA, FQGTGA. There are 13 residues in the CDR3. The CDR3 loop is CASSQGTESPLHF. As DNA, the CDR3 is TGTGCCAGCAGCCAGGGGACGGAATCGCCCCTCCACTTT.

Ten or more counts support this clonotype. This CDR3 is CSARDTTGEAFF. DNA for the CDR3: TGCAGTGCTAGAGACACGACAGGTGAAGCTTTCTTT. The chain links TRBV20-1 to TRBJ1-1; possibly TRBD1 for D (6 bases). The CDR3 has 12 residues. Germline V gives CDR1 DFQATT, CDR2 SNEGSKA (reference sequence). Trimming took off 0 bases at V and 7 bases at J, with 9 bases between the two ends.

J is TRBJ2-7 and V is TRBV20-1, with TRBD2 matching over 9 bases. CDR1 and CDR2 (germline): DFQATT, SNEGSKA (reference sequence). The CDR3 spans 13 residues. J lost 4 bases, V lost 8 bases, and 9 bases had no gene match. The CDR3 sequence is CSTRPGLAYEQYF. The CDR3 DNA is TGCAGTACTCGACCGGGACTAGCTTACGAGCAGTACTTC.

This clonotype was counted a few times. The chain links TRBV13 to TRBJ2-7, with 7 positions matching TRBD1. V gave up 3 bases and J gave up 0 bases; unmatched junction bases: 5. CDR1 is PRHDT, CDR2 FYEKMQ, per germline (reference sequence). The CDR3 totals 15 residues. The CDR3, as DNA: TGTGCCAGCAGCTTGGGGACAGAGCTCTCCTACGAGCAGTACTTC. Amino acids: CASSLGTELSYEQYF.

This clonotype was seen a handful of times. The chain uses TRBV7-9 and TRBJ2-2; tentatively, D is TRBD1 or TRBD2 (5 bases each). This CDR3 has 15 residues. In germline, CDR1 is SEHNR, CDR2 FQNEAQ (reference sequence). With 3 bases removed from V and 6 bases from J, the gap between germline ends came to 14 bases. In DNA form, the CDR3 reads TGTGCCAGCAGCTTTCCCGCACGGGGCCCCGGGGAGCTGTTTTTT. Residues: CASSFPARGPGELFF.

In its sample, this clonotype was seen a few times. The CDR3 coding sequence is TGTGCCAGCACCAAAGGACAGGGAATTTGGCCCCAGCATTTT. Amino acid sequence: CASTKGQGIWPQHF. This chain joins TRBV6-2 or TRBV6-3 and TRBJ1-5, with 8 bases aligning to TRBD1. Germline values: CDR1 MNHEY, CDR2 SVGEGT. Unmatched junction bases numbered 11, after V lost 7 bases and J lost 9 bases. The CDR3 is 14 amino acids.

In its sample, this clonotype was seen many times. This chain uses TRBV18 with TRBJ1-1; D possibly corresponds to TRBD1 (5 bases). Germline V lookup: CDR1 KGHSH, CDR2 LQKENI. Trimming removed 2 bases at V and 6 bases at J, with 10 bases between. This CDR3 contains 13 residues. CDR3: CASSPSGDAEAFF. In DNA, the CDR3 is TGTGCCAGCTCACCATCGGGGGATGCTGAAGCTTTCTTT.

The genes are TRBV6-5 and TRBJ2-5, with D perhaps given as TRBD1 or TRBD2 (7 bases each). Trimming left V 2 bases short and J 5 bases short, with 24 bases between. Per the germline V gene, CDR1 is MNHEY and CDR2 is SVGAGI. The CDR3 is 18 residues long. For the CDR3, the DNA is TGTGCCAGCAGTTACGGGTCATATGGGCAGGGGGGGGCGGAGACCCAGTACTTC. It codes for CASSYGSYGQGGAETQYF.

There are many counts of this clonotype. V gene TRBV18 combines with J gene TRBJ1-4; D ambiguous. V lost 0 bases, J lost 5 bases, and 13 bases lay in between. Germline V gene lookup returns CDR1 KGHSH and CDR2 LQKENI. This CDR3 region has 16 residues. CDR3 nucleotide sequence: TGTGCCAGCTCACCACCCTTTGAGGGAGTGAATGAAAAACTGTTTTTT. Protein sequence: CASSPPFEGVNEKLFF.

This clonotype showed up many times. The chain links TRBV25-1 to TRBJ1-5; D remains unclear. Germline V gives CDR1 MGHDK, CDR2 SYGVNS. This CDR3 comprises 14 residues. V was pared by 3 bases and J by 7 bases, with 13 bases between. DNA for the CDR3: TGTGCCAGCAGTGAGACCATGGCAGTCCAGCCCCAGCATTTT. As protein: CASSETMAVQPQHF.

This clonotype was detected only a few times. The chain couples TRBV6-5 to TRBJ1-1; unclear D gene. Germline V gene lookup returns CDR1 MNHEY and CDR2 SVGAGI. There are 14 residues in the CDR3. V lost 2 bases to trimming and J lost 5 bases, with 12 bases between them. CDR3 loop: CASSYMPGETEAFF. The CDR3 DNA sequence: TGTGCCAGCAGTTACATGCCGGGCGAAACTGAAGCTTTCTTT.

The genes are TRBV6-1 and TRBJ2-5; 10 bases agree with TRBD2. With V trimmed by 2 bases and J by 5 bases, 11 bases remained unmatched. From germline, CDR1 is MNHNS and CDR2 SASEGT. The CDR3 is made up of 17 amino acids. The CDR3 coding sequence is TGTGCCAGCAGTGAATGGGGTCTAGCGGGAGTGGAGGAGACCCAGTACTTC. It is translated as CASSEWGLAGVEETQYF.

This clonotype occurred many times. The chain employs TRBV27 and TRBJ1-5; D not certain. The ends were cut back, 0 bases at V and 9 bases at J, with 9 bases in the middle. Per the germline V gene, CDR1 is MNHEY and CDR2 is SMNVEV (reference sequence). The CDR3 runs to 13 residues. This CDR3 is CASSLSAIWPQHF. CDR3 DNA sequence: TGTGCCAGCAGTTTATCGGCGATTTGGCCCCAGCATTTT.

Details on this clonotype: A much larger clone differs from this one at a single base, so this may be a read error. J is TRBJ2-3 and V is TRBV24-1, with 12 positions matching TRBD2. Germline assignment: CDR1 KGHDR and CDR2 SFDVKD. The CDR3 sequence is 17 residues long. The CDR3 coding sequence is TGTGCCACCGGTGAAGAAGGACTAGCGGGACTCACAGATACGCAGTATTTT. Encoded protein: CATGEEGLAGLTDTQYF.

The chain employs TRBV6-2 or TRBV6-3 and TRBJ1-1; D call uncertain. V lost 2 bases, J lost 5 bases, and 9 bases lay in between. This CDR3 is 13 amino acids long. The germline V gene has CDR1 MNHEY and CDR2 SVGEGT. CDR3 loop: CASSYGKGTEAFF. CDR3 bases: TGTGCCAGCAGTTACGGTAAGGGAACTGAAGCTTTCTTT.

As regards this clonotype: This clone may be a read error of a much larger clone one base away. The chain is built from TRBV6-5 and TRBJ1-1; no firm D call. The CDR3 is 15 amino acids. Per the germline V gene, CDR1 is MNHEY and CDR2 is SVGAGI. CDR3 sequence (DNA): TGTGCCAGCAGTTACTCGGCCCGCTTGAACACTGGAGCTTTCTTT. It translates to CASSYSARLNTGAFF.

Many counts were recorded for this clonotype. CDR3 sequence reads: CSVASGAPPIYGYTF. DNA for the CDR3: TGCAGCGTTGCTTCAGGGGCCCCCCCGATCTATGGCTACACCTTC. The chain links TRBV29-1 to TRBJ1-2; D is perhaps TRBD1 (6 bases). Trimming took 4 bases from V and 4 from J, leaving 19 bases between them. CDR1 SQVTM and CDR2 ANQGSEA come from the germline V gene. The CDR3 has 15 residues.

This clonotype was counted between two and nine times. The chain couples TRBV7-2 to TRBJ2-1; 10 nucleotides align to TRBD1. V was clipped by 5 bases and J by 2 bases; unmatched bases: 6. This CDR3 spans 16 amino acids. Germline V lookup: CDR1 SGHTA, CDR2 FQGNSA. In nucleotides, the CDR3 is TGTGCCAGCAGCCCGTGGACAGGGGGGGCCTACAATGAGCAGTTCTTC. It specifies CASSPWTGGAYNEQFF.

This clonotype was recorded many times. This chain connects TRBV7-2 to TRBJ2-1; D might be TRBD1 or TRBD2, each matching 5 bases. Germline CDR1 and CDR2: SGHTA and FQGNSA. There are 17 residues in the CDR3. Trimming stripped 1 base from V and 0 bases from J, with 13 bases between. In DNA form, the CDR3 reads TGTGCCAGCAGCTTAGGCCCGCTGGGGGACTCCTACAATGAGCAGTTCTTC. Translation: CASSLGPLGDSYNEQFF.

This clonotype has just a few counts. A much larger clonotype is one base distant, so this may be a read error. This sequence joins TRBV28 and TRBJ2-7, with 8 positions matching TRBD2. The germline gives CDR1 MDHEN, CDR2 SYDVKM. The trim removed 6 bases at V and 8 bases at J, leaving 12 bases unmatched. The length of the CDR3 is 14 residues. The CDR3 reads CASRPEVAGYKQYF. CDR3 bases: TGTGCCAGCAGACCCGAGGTAGCGGGGTACAAGCAGTACTTC.